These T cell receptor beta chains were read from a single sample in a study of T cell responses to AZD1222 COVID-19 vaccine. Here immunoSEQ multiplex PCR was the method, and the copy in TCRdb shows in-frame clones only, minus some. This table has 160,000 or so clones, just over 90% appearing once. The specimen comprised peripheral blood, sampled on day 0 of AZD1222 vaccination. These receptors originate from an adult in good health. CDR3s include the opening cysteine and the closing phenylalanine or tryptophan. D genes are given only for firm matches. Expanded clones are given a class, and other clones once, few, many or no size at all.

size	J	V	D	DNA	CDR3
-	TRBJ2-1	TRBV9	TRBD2	TGTGCCAGCAGCGCCCAAGTGGGACTAGCGGGAGTAGCGCAGTTCTTC	CASSAQVGLAGVAQFF
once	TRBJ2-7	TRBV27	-	TGTGCCAGCAGTTTAGGACCTCGGGGAGTTGACGAGCAGTACTTC	CASSLGPRGVDEQYF
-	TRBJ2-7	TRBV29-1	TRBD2	TGCAGCGTTGAAGATCCGACTAGCGGCATCTCCTACGAGCAGTACTTC	CSVEDPTSGISYEQYF
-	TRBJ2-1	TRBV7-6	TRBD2	TGTGCCAGCAGCTTCCTAGCGGGAGGTGTCGATGAGCAGTTCTTC	CASSFLAGGVDEQFF
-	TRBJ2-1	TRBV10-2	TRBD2	TGCGCCAGCAGTGGGGAAGCGGGAGAATCCAATGAGCAGTTCTTC	CASSGEAGESNEQFF
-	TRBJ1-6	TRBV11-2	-	TGTGCCAGCAGCCACAGGGAGGGAAATTCACCCCTCCACTTT	CASSHREGNSPLHF
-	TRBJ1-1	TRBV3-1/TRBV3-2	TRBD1	TGTGCCAGCAGCCGAGGGACAGCCTATGAAGCTTTCTTT	CASSRGTAYEAFF
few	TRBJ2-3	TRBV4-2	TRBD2	TGTGCCAGCAGCCAAGCTCCCGGGGGACTAGCGGGAGGGTATCTGGATACGCAGTATTTT	CASSQAPGGLAGGYLDTQYF
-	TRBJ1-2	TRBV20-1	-	TGCAGTGCTTTTCTCGGCGGCTACACCTTC	CSAFLGGYTF
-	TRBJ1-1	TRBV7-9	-	TGTGCCAGCAGCCCGCCAGCAGGGTCGGGGACTGAAGCTTTCTTT	CASSPPAGSGTEAFF
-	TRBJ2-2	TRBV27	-	TGTGCCAGCAGTTTTGGGGGCACCGGGGAGCTGTTTTTT	CASSFGGTGELFF
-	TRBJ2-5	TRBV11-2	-	TGTGCCAGCAGCTTGGGAACGACGCCTCCCAGGGAGACCCAGTACTTC	CASSLGTTPPRETQYF
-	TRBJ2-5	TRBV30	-	TGTGCCTGGAGTTACGGGGGACACTTTAGAGAGACCCAGTACTTC	CAWSYGGHFRETQYF
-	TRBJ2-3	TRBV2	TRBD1	TGTGCCAGCAGACAGGGGAGCACAGATACGCAGTATTTT	CASRQGSTDTQYF
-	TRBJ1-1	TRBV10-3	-	TGTGCCTCGAGGGGGAACACTGAAGCTTTCTTT	CASRGNTEAFF
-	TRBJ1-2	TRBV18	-	TGTGCCAGCTCACCGGGGGGATCGGAAGGCTATGGCTACACCTTC	CASSPGGSEGYGYTF
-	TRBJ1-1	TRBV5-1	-	TGCGCCAGCAACCTTAACACTGAAGCTTTCTTT	CASNLNTEAFF
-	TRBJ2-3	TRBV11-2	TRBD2	TGTGCCAGCAGCCTTACTAGCGGGAGGACAGATACGCAGTATTTT	CASSLTSGRTDTQYF
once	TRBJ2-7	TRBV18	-	TGTGCCAGCTCGCGCGCAGGGGAGGGCGAGCAGTACTTC	CASSRAGEGEQYF
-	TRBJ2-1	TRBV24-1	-	TGTGCCACCATTTACAGGGTATCGGATGAGCAGTTCTTC	CATIYRVSDEQFF
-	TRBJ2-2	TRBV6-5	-	TGTGCCAGCTCCACCCCCTTCGTCACCGGGGAGCTGTTTTTT	CASSTPFVTGELFF
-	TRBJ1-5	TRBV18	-	TGTGCCAGCTCACCGGGGGGACACATAAATCAGCCCCAGCATTTT	CASSPGGHINQPQHF
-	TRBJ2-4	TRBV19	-	TGTGCCAGACGGAGGGTCGGAAACATTCAGTACTTC	CARRRVGNIQYF
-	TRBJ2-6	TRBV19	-	TGTGCCAGTAGTATAAGGGCCCAGGGGTCCTACTCTGGGGCCAACGTCCTGACTTTC	CASSIRAQGSYSGANVLTF
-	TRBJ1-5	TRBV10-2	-	TGCGCCAGCAGTGAGGAGGGGGGTATGAATCAGCCCCAGCATTTT	CASSEEGGMNQPQHF
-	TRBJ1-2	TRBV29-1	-	TGCAGCGTTGATACAGGGTCCTATGGCTACACCTTC	CSVDTGSYGYTF
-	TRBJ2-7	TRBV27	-	TGTGCCACCTCTCAGGGCTACGAGCAGTACTTC	CATSQGYEQYF